This T cell receptor beta chain was documented in a study of regulatory T cells in long-lasting Graves disease. Study-wide points: Newly diagnosed disease favored TRBV20-1 and TRBJ2-1 over persistent disease.

This clonotype was observed a handful of times. Its antigen is currently unknown. Time point denoted: newly diagnosed GD, antithyroid drugs for less than 3 months. RNA from PBMCs was the source of the TCR library. V lost 0 bases, J lost 7 bases, and 17 bases lay in between. The V gene's germline CDR1 is SGDLS and CDR2 YYNGEE. The CDR3 spans 15 residues. Assembly of TCR beta libraries relied on iRepertoire HTBI primers together with Arm-PCR of CDR3 regions. Source study methods: Among the samples, 50 to 80 TRBV and 12 to 15 TRBJ segments were identified. Via MiXCR, TCRdb re-called the multiplex PCR reads, giving one row per CDR3 protein. These V and J calls are TCRdb output, not the study's own analysis. The table shows roughly 410,000 distinct CDR3 sequences, with about 15% occurring only once. This sample was also put to use in a study of T cells in Graves' hyperthyroidism and ophthalmopathy. That study adds: HTBI primers were used for first-round RT-PCR of the TCR CDR3.

This chain uses TRBV9 with TRBJ2-7, with D maybe TRBD1 (5 bases). This receptor was identified in a woman aged 40 to 50 with Graves disease. Sequenced here: peripheral blood mononuclear cells (PBMCs), sampled at new diagnosis, from a patient treated with antithyroid drugs. The DNA for the CDR3 is TGTGCCAGCAGCGTAGATGGCAGGGTTATTGAGGAGCAGTACTTC. This codes for CASSVDGRVIEEQYF.